This paragraph covers one T cell receptor (beta chain) sequence. The data derive from a study of control samples from healthy donors and cancer patients. This CDR3 has 15 residues. Trimming removed 0 bases from V and 7 bases from J, with 15 bases in between. CDR1 is MNHEY, CDR2 SVGAGI, per germline. The repertoire was sequenced with immunoSEQ multiplex PCR; TCRdb's copy has only in-frame clones and lacks some. The sample has about 140,000 clones; around 86% are singletons. This clonotype originated in a man aged 25-45 years in good health. The sequenced material came from blood. V and J are TRBV6-5 and TRBJ1-2, with D maybe TRBD1 (6 bases). CDR3 nucleotides: TGTGCCAGCAGTTACTCTCAGGGGCCCTATGGTGGCTACACCTTC. Encoded protein: CASSYSQGPYGGYTF.